The 2 T cell receptor beta chains listed next were all sequenced from one sample in a study of blood T cell repertoires in COVID-19. The protocol was immunoSEQ multiplex PCR, while the TCRdb copy is restricted to in-frame clones and leaves out a portion. Among around 250,000 clones listed, roughly 87% were seen once. Sample: peripheral blood. All receptors come from a woman in her thirties or forties who had recovered from COVID-19.

The chain joins TRBV5-1 to TRBJ2-3, with TRBD1 as a possible D gene (5 bases). CDR3 length: 12 amino acids. Deletions cut 0 bases from V and 6 bases from J, with 5 bases between. In germline, CDR1 is SGHRS, CDR2 YFSETQ. The CDR3 coding sequence is TGCGCCAGCAGCTTGGGACAGGATACGCAGTATTTT. As protein: CASSLGQDTQYF.

V is TRBV29-1 and J is TRBJ2-4, with 9 bases that match TRBD1. The CDR3 is made up of 12 amino acids. From germline, CDR1 is SQVTM and CDR2 ANQGSEA. Unmatched junction bases numbered 4, after V lost 5 bases and J lost 8 bases. CDR3 in DNA: TGCAGCGTTAGACAGGGGGTTTACATTCAGTACTTC. The encoded protein is CSVRQGVYIQYF.